The 4 T cell receptor beta chains listed next were all sequenced from one sample in a study of PD-1 blockade in classical Hodgkin lymphoma. All patients experienced relapse after autologous stem cell transplantation, and brentuximab vedotin exposure was variable. The data were produced by immunoSEQ multiplex PCR, yet TCRdb's version contains in-frame clones alone and is incomplete. This table has tens of thousands of clones, roughly 89% appearing once. Here the sequenced sample was peripheral blood mononuclear cells (PBMCs), taken before the second cycle of nivolumab. The source is a human donor with classical Hodgkin lymphoma.

The chain joins TRBV5-1 to TRBJ1-6; tentative D call: TRBD1 (6 bases). This CDR3 is 14 amino acids long. V shed 4 bases and J shed 8 bases, with 13 bases lying between them. Germline CDR1 and CDR2: SGHRS and YFSETQ. The CDR3 spells CASSEQGGDSPLHF. The CDR3, as DNA: TGCGCCAGCAGCGAACAGGGTGGGGATTCACCCCTCCACTTT.

This clone appeared a single time. The chain joins TRBV23-1 to TRBJ2-5; possible D gene TRBD2, 6 bases. TRBV23-1 is identified as an open reading frame with a role that is uncertain. With 4 bases removed from V and 6 bases from J, the gap between germline ends came to 21 bases. This CDR3 spans 16 amino acids. The DNA for the CDR3 is TGCGCCAGCAGTCCACCCTCCGGACGGGAGAGGAAGACCCAGTACTTC. Its translation is CASSPPSGRERKTQYF.

The chain is built from TRBV4-1 and TRBJ2-4; TRBD1 might be the D (6 bases). This CDR3 region has 14 residues. V was trimmed by 4 bases and J by 4 bases, leaving 11 bases between them. The germline gives CDR1 MGHRA, CDR2 YSYEKL. The DNA for the CDR3 is TGCGCCAGCAGCCCGTCGGACAGAAAAAACATTCAGTACTTC. It specifies CASSPSDRKNIQYF.

This clone appeared a single time. The genes are TRBV28 and TRBJ1-5; D ambiguous. Trimming stripped 9 bases from V and 4 bases from J, with 10 bases between. This CDR3 region has 12 residues. Looked up from germline, CDR1 is MDHEN and CDR2 is SYDVKM. The chain's CDR3 is CASWQLNQPQHF. The CDR3 DNA reads as TGTGCCAGTTGGCAGTTAAATCAGCCCCAGCATTTT.